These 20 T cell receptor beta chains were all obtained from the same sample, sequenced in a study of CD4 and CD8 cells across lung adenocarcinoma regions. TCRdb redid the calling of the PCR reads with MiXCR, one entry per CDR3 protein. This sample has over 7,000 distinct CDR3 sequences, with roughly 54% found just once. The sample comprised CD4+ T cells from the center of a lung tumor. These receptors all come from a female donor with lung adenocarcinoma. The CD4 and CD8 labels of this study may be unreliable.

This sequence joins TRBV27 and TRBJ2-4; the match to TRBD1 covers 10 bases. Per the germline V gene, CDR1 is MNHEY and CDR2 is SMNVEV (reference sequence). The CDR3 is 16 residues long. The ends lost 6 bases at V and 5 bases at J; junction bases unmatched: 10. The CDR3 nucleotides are TGTGCCAGCAGCAGAGGCCACGGGACAGGGGAAAACATTCAGTACTTC. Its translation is CASSRGHGTGENIQYF.

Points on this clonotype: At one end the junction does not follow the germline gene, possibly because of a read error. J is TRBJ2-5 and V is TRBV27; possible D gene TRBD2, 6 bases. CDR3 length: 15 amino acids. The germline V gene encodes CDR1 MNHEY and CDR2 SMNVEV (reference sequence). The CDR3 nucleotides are TGTGCCGCGGCCATCGTGGGCGGGGACCAAAAGACCCAGTACTTC. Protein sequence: CAAAIVGGDQKTQYF.

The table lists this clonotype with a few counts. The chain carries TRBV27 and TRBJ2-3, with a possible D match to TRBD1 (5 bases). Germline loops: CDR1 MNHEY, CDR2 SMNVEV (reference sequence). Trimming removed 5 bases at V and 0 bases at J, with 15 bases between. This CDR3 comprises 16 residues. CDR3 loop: CASSKIRQLSTDTQYF. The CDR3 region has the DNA TGTGCCAGCAGTAAGATTAGACAGCTAAGCACAGATACGCAGTATTTT.

The CDR3 DNA sequence: TGCGCCAGCAGTGAGACGGATGGAGCGACCGAGCAGTACTTC. It is translated as CASSETDGATEQYF. The V gene is TRBV10-1, the J gene TRBJ2-4; D is uncertain. The DNA end is a closer match to TRBJ2-7, so the J assignment may be wrong. The CDR3 is 14 residues long. Germline V gives CDR1 WNHNN, CDR2 SYGVQD (reference sequence).

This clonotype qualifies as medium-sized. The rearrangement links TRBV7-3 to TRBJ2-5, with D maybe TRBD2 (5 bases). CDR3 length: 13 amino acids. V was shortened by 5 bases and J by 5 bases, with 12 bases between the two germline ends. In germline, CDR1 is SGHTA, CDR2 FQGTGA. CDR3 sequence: CASSPLPGETQYF. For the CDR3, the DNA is TGTGCCAGCAGCCCCCTCCCGGGGGAGACCCAGTACTTC.

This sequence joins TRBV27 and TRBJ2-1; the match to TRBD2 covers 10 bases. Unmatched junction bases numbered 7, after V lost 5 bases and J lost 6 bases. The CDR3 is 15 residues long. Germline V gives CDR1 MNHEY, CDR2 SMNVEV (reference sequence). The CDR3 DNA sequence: TGTGCCAGCAGTCCCGGGACTAGCGAATTCAATGAGCAGTTCTTC. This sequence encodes CASSPGTSEFNEQFF.

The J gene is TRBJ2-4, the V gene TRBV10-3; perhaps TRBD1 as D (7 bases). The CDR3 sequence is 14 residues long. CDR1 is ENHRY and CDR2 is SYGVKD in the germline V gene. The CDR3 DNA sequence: TGTGCGGGGCAGGGGGGCGGTGACCAAGACACCCAGTACTTC. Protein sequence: CAGQGGGDQDTQYF.

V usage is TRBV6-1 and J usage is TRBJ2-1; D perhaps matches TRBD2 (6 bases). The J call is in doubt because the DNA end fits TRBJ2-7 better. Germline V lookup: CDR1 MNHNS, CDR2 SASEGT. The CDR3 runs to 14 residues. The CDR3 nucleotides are TGTGCCAGCAGTATGGGGGAGGAGGGAGTAGAGCAGTACTTC. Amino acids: CASSMGEEGVEQYF.

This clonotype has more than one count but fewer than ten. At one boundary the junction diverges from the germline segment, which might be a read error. The DNA for the CDR3 is TGTGCCACCCGACTAGCGGGGGCCAAAAACACTCAGTATTTC. Residues: CATRLAGAKNTQYF. The chain couples TRBV10-3 to TRBJ2-4; TRBD2 aligns across 12 bases. The CDR3 is 14 amino acids. CDR1 is ENHRY and CDR2 is SYGVKD in the germline V gene.

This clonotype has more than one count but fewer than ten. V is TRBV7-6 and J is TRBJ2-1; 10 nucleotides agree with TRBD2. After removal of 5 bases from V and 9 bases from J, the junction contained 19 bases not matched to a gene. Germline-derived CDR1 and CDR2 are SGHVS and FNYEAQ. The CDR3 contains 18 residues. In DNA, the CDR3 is TGTGCCAGCAGCCCCGTTATCAGCGGGGGGGGGGGGGGGGGTGAGCAGTTCTTC. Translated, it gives CASSPVISGGGGGGEQFF.

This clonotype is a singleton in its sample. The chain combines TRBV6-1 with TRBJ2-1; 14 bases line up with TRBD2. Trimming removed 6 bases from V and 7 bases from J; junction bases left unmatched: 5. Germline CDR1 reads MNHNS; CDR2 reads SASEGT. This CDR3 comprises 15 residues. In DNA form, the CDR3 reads TGTGCCAGCAGGGGGGGACTAGCGGGAGATAATGAGCAGTTCTTC. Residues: CASRGGLAGDNEQFF.

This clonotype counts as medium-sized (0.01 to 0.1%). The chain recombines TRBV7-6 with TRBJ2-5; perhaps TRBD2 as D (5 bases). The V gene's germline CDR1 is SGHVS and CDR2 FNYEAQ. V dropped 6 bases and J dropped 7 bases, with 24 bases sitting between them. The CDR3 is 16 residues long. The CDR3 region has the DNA TGTGCCAGCAGTCCGAACCCCATGGTGAGCGGTGGGACCCAGTACTTC. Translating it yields CASSPNPMVSGGTQYF.

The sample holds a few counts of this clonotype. CDR3 region: CASSWAVNNEQFF. CDR3 nucleotides: TGTGCCAGCAGTTGGGCCGTTAACAATGAGCAGTTCTTC. V usage is TRBV6-5 and J usage is TRBJ2-1; D is ambiguous. This CDR3 contains 13 residues. The V end was cut by 4 bases, the J end by 5 bases, with 9 bases between. Germline values: CDR1 MNHEY, CDR2 SVGAGI.

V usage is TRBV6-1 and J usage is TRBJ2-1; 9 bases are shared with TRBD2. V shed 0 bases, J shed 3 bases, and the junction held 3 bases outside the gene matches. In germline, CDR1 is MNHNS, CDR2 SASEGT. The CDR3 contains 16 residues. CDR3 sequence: CASSEAGTSLYNEQFF. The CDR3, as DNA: TGTGCCAGCAGTGAAGCCGGGACTAGCCTCTACAATGAGCAGTTCTTC.

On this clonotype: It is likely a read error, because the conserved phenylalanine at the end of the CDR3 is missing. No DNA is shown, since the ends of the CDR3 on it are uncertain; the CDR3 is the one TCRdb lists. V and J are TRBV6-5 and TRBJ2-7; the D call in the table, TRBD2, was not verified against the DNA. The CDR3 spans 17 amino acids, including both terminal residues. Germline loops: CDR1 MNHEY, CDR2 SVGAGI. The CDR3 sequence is CASSTKVPGTSGLRAVL.

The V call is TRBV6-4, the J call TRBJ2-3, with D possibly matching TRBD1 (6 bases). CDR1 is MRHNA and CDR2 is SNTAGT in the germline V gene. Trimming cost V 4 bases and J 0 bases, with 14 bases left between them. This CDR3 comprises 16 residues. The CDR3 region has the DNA TGTGCCAGCAGTGCCGCCCAGGGGTCTAGCACAGATACGCAGTATTTT. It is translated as CASSAAQGSSTDTQYF.

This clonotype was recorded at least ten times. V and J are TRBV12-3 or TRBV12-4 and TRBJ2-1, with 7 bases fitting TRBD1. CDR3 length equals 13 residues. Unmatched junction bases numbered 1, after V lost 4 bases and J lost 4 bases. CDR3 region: CASSSTGYNEQFF. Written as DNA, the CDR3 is TGTGCCAGCAGTTCGACAGGGTACAATGAGCAGTTCTTC.

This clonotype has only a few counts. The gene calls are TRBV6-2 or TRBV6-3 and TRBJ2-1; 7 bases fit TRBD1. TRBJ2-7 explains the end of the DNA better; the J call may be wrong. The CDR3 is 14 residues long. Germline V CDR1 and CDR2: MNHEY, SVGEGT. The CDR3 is CASSQRQGFYEQYF. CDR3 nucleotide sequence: TGTGCCAGCAGTCAACGACAGGGATTCTACGAGCAGTACTTC.

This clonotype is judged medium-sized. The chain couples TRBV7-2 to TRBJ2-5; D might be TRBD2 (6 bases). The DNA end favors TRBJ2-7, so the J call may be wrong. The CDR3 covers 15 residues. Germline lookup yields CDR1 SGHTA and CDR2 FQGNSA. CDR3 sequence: CASSLANSGRNEQYF. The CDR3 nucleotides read TGTGCCAGCAGCTTAGCGAATAGCGGTAGGAACGAGCAGTACTTC.

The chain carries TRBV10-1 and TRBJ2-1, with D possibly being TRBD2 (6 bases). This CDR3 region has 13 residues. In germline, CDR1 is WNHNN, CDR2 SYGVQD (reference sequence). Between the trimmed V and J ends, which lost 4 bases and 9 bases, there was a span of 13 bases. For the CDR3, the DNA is TGCGCCAGCAGTGTAGTCCAGGGAGGTGAGCAGTTCTTC. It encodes CASSVVQGGEQFF.